The 27 T cell receptor beta chains presented below share a single source sample, sequenced in a study of Graves' ophthalmopathy and Graves' hyperthyroidism. Amplification from RNA transcripts yielded the TCR beta CDR3 regions. HTBI primers primed a first-round RT-PCR, and a second-round multiplex PCR followed. TCRdb ran MiXCR on the multiplex PCR reads and lists one entry per CDR3 protein. The sample has roughly 480,000 distinct CDR3 sequences; approximately 15% are singletons. The sequenced material came from blood. These receptors were collected from a woman between 25 and 40 years old with Graves' ophthalmopathy.

J is TRBJ1-1 and V is TRBV20-1, with TRBD1 identical over 7 bases. The germline V gene encodes CDR1 DFQATT and CDR2 SNEGSKA (reference sequence). The CDR3 is 15 amino acids. V lost 0 bases and J lost 5; bases outside the gene matches: 9. The CDR3 region has the DNA TGCAGTGCTAGAGACGTCCGACAGGGATCAACTGAAGCTTTCTTT. Amino acid sequence: CSARDVRQGSTEAFF.

This clonotype was observed many times. The rearrangement links TRBV28 to TRBJ2-2, with D perhaps matching TRBD1 (6 bases). Germline loops: CDR1 MDHEN, CDR2 SYDVKM. V lost 6 bases, J lost 3 bases, and 8 bases lay in between. There are 13 residues in the CDR3. The CDR3 protein is CASRDSYTGELFF. The CDR3 DNA follows: TGTGCCAGCAGGGACAGTTACACCGGGGAGCTGTTTTTT.

V gene TRBV15 combines with J gene TRBJ2-2, with 8 nucleotides matching TRBD1. This CDR3 contains 13 residues. Germline V lookup: CDR1 LNHNV, CDR2 YYDKDF (reference sequence). The V gene end was trimmed by 9 bases and the J gene end by 1 base; junction bases not matched to a gene: 1. The CDR3 sequence: CATGQVNTGELFF. In DNA, the CDR3 is TGTGCCACGGGACAGGTGAACACCGGGGAGCTGTTTTTT.

The sample holds many counts of this clonotype. CDR3 region: CATSDSGQYNTEAFF. The CDR3 DNA follows: TGTGCCACCAGTGACTCCGGACAGTACAACACTGAAGCTTTCTTT. The rearrangement joins TRBV24-1 to TRBJ1-1; a weak D match, TRBD1 (6 bases). Trimming stripped 4 bases from V and 2 bases from J, with 13 bases between. The CDR3 sequence is 15 residues long. Germline V lookup: CDR1 KGHDR, CDR2 SFDVKD.

This clonotype was counted at least ten times. V gene TRBV2 combines with J gene TRBJ1-5; D is undetermined. Trimming left V 4 bases short and J 5 bases short, with 6 bases between. Germline assignment: CDR1 SNHLY and CDR2 FYNNEI. This CDR3 comprises 12 residues. This CDR3 is CASSGSDQPQHF. The CDR3 coding sequence is TGTGCCAGCAGTGGGAGCGATCAGCCCCAGCATTTT.

This clonotype came up a few times. This chain uses TRBV30 with TRBJ1-1; unclear D gene. The ends were cut back, 4 bases at V and 3 bases at J, with 9 bases in the middle. The V gene's germline CDR1 is GTSNPN and CDR2 SVGIG (reference sequence). The CDR3 spans 12 residues. For the CDR3, the DNA is TGTGCCTGGACCCACGGGTACACTGAAGCTTTCTTT. Amino acid sequence: CAWTHGYTEAFF.

V gene TRBV14 combines with J gene TRBJ2-7; the D gene is possibly TRBD1 (6 bases). Trimming stripped 4 bases from V and 2 bases from J, with 18 bases between. CDR1 and CDR2 from the germline V gene are SGHDN and FVKESK. This CDR3 is 16 amino acids long. The CDR3 DNA reads as TGTGCCAGCAGCCCACAGAGGACAGCTAGGGCCTACGAGCAGTACTTC. It codes for CASSPQRTARAYEQYF.

The chain has TRBV9 and TRBJ1-2; 10 nucleotides agree with TRBD1. V dropped 4 bases and J dropped 12; count of bases not matched to a gene: 9. The CDR3 runs 13 residues. CDR1 SGDLS and CDR2 YYNGEE come from the germline V gene. In DNA form, the CDR3 reads TGTGCCAGCAGCCCTCGGGACAGGGGTAGCGACACCTTC. Translating gives CASSPRDRGSDTF.

This clonotype has a count of ten or more. The CDR3 sequence is CASSPRDTFYEQYF. The CDR3 nucleotides read TGTGCCAGCAGTCCCCGGGACACTTTCTACGAGCAGTACTTC. The chain links TRBV28 to TRBJ2-7; D is perhaps TRBD1 (6 bases). V was trimmed by 5 bases and J by 3 bases, leaving 14 bases between them. Germline values: CDR1 MDHEN, CDR2 SYDVKM. The CDR3 runs 14 residues.

The CDR3 is CAWSELNNSPLHF. In nucleotides, the CDR3 is TGTGCCTGGAGTGAATTAAATAATTCACCCCTCCACTTT. The rearrangement links TRBV30 to TRBJ1-6; no definite D call. Germline-derived CDR1 and CDR2 are GTSNPN and SVGIG (reference sequence). This CDR3 is 13 amino acids long. V was clipped by 1 base and J by 5 bases, with 6 bases between them. Filled out from reference TRBV30 and TRBJ1-6, the complete variable domain reads SQTIHQWPATLVQPVGSPLSLECTVEGTSNPNLYWYRQAAGRGLQLLFYSVGIGQISSEVPQNLSASRPQDRQFILSSKKLLLSDSGFYLCAWSELNNSPLHFGNGTRLTVT.

This clonotype was counted many times. The V and J genes are TRBV29-1 and TRBJ1-2, with D unclear. This CDR3 comprises 10 residues. The V gene lost 6 bases and the J gene lost 4 bases, with 6 bases spanning the gap. Germline V gene lookup returns CDR1 SQVTM and CDR2 ANQGSEA. The CDR3 DNA sequence: TGCAGCGTGGACTCCTATGGCTACACCTTC. Translated, it gives CSVDSYGYTF.

Worth noting for this clonotype: Likely a read error: the CDR3 ends without its conserved phenylalanine or tryptophan. The rearrangement uses TRBV24-1 and TRBJ2-6, with 7 bases that match TRBD1. CDR1 is KGHDR, CDR2 SFDVKD, per germline. The CDR3 has 16 residues. CDR3 nucleotides: TGCGCCACCAGTAGGACAGGCTACTCTGGGGCCAACGTCCTGACTTAC. It yields the protein CATSRTGYSGANVLTY.

At least ten counts were recorded for this clonotype. This chain uses TRBV30 with TRBJ1-6, with TRBD1 matching over 7 bases. With V trimmed by 0 bases and J by 7 bases, 6 bases remained unmatched. The V gene's germline CDR1 is GTSNPN and CDR2 SVGIG (reference sequence). The length of the CDR3 is 15 residues. This CDR3 is CAWSVLETGNSPLHF. Written as DNA, the CDR3 is TGTGCCTGGAGTGTACTCGAGACAGGGAATTCACCCCTCCACTTT.

This clonotype was counted only a few times. This chain connects TRBV11-2 to TRBJ2-6, with D possibly matching TRBD1 (5 bases). Germline CDR1 SGHAT, CDR2 FQNNGV. V gave up 3 bases and J gave up 0 bases, with 9 bases separating them. The CDR3 covers 16 residues. This CDR3 is CASSFLQASGANVLTF. The CDR3 nucleotides read TGTGCCAGCAGCTTTCTACAGGCCTCTGGGGCCAACGTCCTGACTTTC. Full variable domain (remainder filled in from reference TRBV11-2 and TRBJ2-6): EAGVAQSPRYKIIEKRQSVAFWCNPISGHATLYWYQQILGQGPKLLIQFQNNGVVDDSQLPKDRFSAERLKGVDSTLKIQPAKLEDSAVYLCASSFLQASGANVLTFGAGSRLTVL.

This clonotype appeared many times. The chain recombines TRBV11-2 with TRBJ2-5; D call uncertain. CDR3 length: 15 amino acids. V was pared by 4 bases and J by 3 bases, with 15 bases between. Germline assignment: CDR1 SGHAT and CDR2 FQNNGV. CDR3 coding DNA: TGTGCCAGCAGCTCCTCCTTCGGAGTCGAAGAGACCCAGTACTTC. Amino acids: CASSSSFGVEETQYF. Together with reference TRBV11-2 and TRBJ2-5, the CDR3 gives the full variable domain: EAGVAQSPRYKIIEKRQSVAFWCNPISGHATLYWYQQILGQGPKLLIQFQNNGVVDDSQLPKDRFSAERLKGVDSTLKIQPAKLEDSAVYLCASSSSFGVEETQYFGPGTRLLVL.

This clonotype showed up many times. Since the CDR3 does not end with the conserved phenylalanine or tryptophan, this likely comes from a read error. The CDR3 sequence: CASSFRGTEAFL. CDR3 bases: TGTGCCAGTAGTTTCAGGGGCACTGAAGCTTTCCTT. The chain employs TRBV19 and TRBJ1-1; maybe TRBD1 (6 bases). V was clipped by 5 bases and J by 4 bases, with 8 bases between them. CDR1 is LNHDA, CDR2 SQIVND, per germline (reference sequence). This CDR3 comprises 12 residues.

At least ten counts were recorded for this clonotype. V is TRBV12-3 or TRBV12-4 and J is TRBJ1-2; TRBD1 matches 7 bases. The CDR3 loop spans 15 amino acids. Trimming took 2 bases from V and 3 from J; bases not matched to a gene: 6. CDR3 in amino acids: CASSLRARGDYGYTF. In nucleotides, the CDR3 is TGTGCCAGCAGTTTAAGGGCCAGGGGGGACTATGGCTACACCTTC.

Many counts were recorded for this clonotype. The genes are TRBV12-3 or TRBV12-4 and TRBJ1-2, with D perhaps TRBD1 (5 bases). The CDR3 is made up of 16 amino acids. V was shortened by 7 bases and J by 4 bases, with 22 bases between the two germline ends. The CDR3 here is CASTLGEPGRGYGYTF. The CDR3 nucleotides are TGTGCCAGCACCTTAGGGGAACCGGGACGCGGCTATGGCTACACCTTC.

This clonotype was observed many times. The V and J genes are TRBV6-1 and TRBJ2-7, with 7 bases aligning to TRBD1. CDR3 length: 13 amino acids. V gave up 2 bases and J gave up 2 bases; unmatched junction bases: 0. Germline lookup yields CDR1 MNHNS and CDR2 SASEGT. CDR3 residues: CASSERGPYEQYF. The CDR3 nucleotides read TGTGCCAGCAGTGAAAGGGGGCCCTACGAGCAGTACTTC.

This clonotype was seen repeatedly, ten times or more. The CDR3 bases are TGTGCCAGCAGTTTTCGGGGGCCCCATAGAAATCAGCCCCAGCATTTT. This translates into CASSFRGPHRNQPQHF. The chain combines TRBV28 with TRBJ1-5, with D perhaps TRBD1 (6 bases). Germline CDR1 is MDHEN and CDR2 is SYDVKM. V was trimmed by 3 bases and J by 4 bases, leaving 16 bases between them. The CDR3 has 16 residues.

The table lists this clonotype with many counts. This chain joins TRBV7-9 and TRBJ1-5, with D possibly being TRBD1 (6 bases). The CDR3 is made up of 14 amino acids. Germline CDR1 and CDR2: SEHNR and FQNEAQ (reference sequence). V lost 6 bases, J lost 6 bases, and 15 bases lay in between. The CDR3 protein is CASSLTGSGQPQHF. Written as DNA, the CDR3 is TGTGCCAGCAGTTTGACAGGCTCAGGTCAGCCCCAGCATTTT. Full variable domain (outside the CDR3, taken from reference TRBV7-9 and TRBJ1-5): DTGVSQNPRHKITKRGQNVTFRCDPISEHNRLYWYRQTLGQGPEFLTYFQNEAQLEKSRLLSDRFSAERPKGSFSTLEIQRTEQGDSAMYLCASSLTGSGQPQHFGDGTRLSIL.

The V gene is TRBV14, the J gene TRBJ1-6; D not certain. The V gene lost 5 bases and the J gene lost 7 bases, with 9 bases spanning the gap. The CDR3 has 13 amino acids. The germline gives CDR1 SGHDN, CDR2 FVKESK. DNA for the CDR3: TGTGCCAGCAGCGCTATGGGAAATTCACCCCTCCACTTT. This codes for CASSAMGNSPLHF.

J is TRBJ2-7 and V is TRBV12-3 or TRBV12-4; the D gene is possibly TRBD2 (6 bases). The CDR3 runs to 14 residues. V was pared by 4 bases and J by 0 bases, with 10 bases between. CDR3 DNA sequence: TGTGCCAGCAGTTCGGGCGGGAACTCCTACGAGCAGTACTTC. It yields the protein CASSSGGNSYEQYF.

This clonotype was seen only a few times. CDR3 loop: CASSEPANTEAFF. CDR3 sequence (DNA): TGTGCCAGCAGTGAACCCGCGAACACTGAAGCTTTCTTT. This rearrangement joins TRBV2 to TRBJ1-1; D gene unclear. The CDR3 runs 13 residues. CDR1 is SNHLY, CDR2 FYNNEI, per germline. Trimming removed 2 bases from V and 1 base from J, with 5 bases in between. Using reference TRBV2 and TRBJ1-1 for the parts outside the CDR3, the full variable domain is EPEVTQTPSHQVTQMGQEVILRCVPISNHLYFYWYRQILGQKVEFLVSFYNNEISEKSEIFDDQFSVERPDGSNFTLKIRSTKLEDSAMYFCASSEPANTEAFFGQGTRLTVV.

This clonotype was found many times. CDR3 residues: CASSWPGTYEQYF. CDR3 nucleotides: TGTGCCAGCAGTTGGCCCGGAACCTACGAGCAGTACTTC. The rearrangement uses TRBV6-2 or TRBV6-3 and TRBJ2-7; no definite D call. The V end lost 4 bases, the J end lost 2 bases, and 9 bases lay between the germline ends. CDR1 is MNHEY, CDR2 SVGEGT, per germline. This CDR3 contains 13 residues.

This clonotype was seen many times. The chain has TRBV5-1 and TRBJ1-2, with D possibly TRBD1 on 5 matching bases. V lost 4 bases and J lost 8, with 18 bases in between. Germline V gene lookup returns CDR1 SGHRS and CDR2 YFSETQ. The CDR3 extends over 14 amino acids. DNA of the CDR3: TGCGCCAGCAGCGCCAGGGTGGCAGGAAAGGGCTACACCTTC. Translated, it gives CASSARVAGKGYTF.

This clonotype was seen many times. V gene TRBV12-3 or TRBV12-4 combines with J gene TRBJ1-1; TRBD1 is a possible D gene (5 bases). This CDR3 contains 13 residues. The V gene lost 6 bases and the J gene lost 1 base, with 9 bases spanning the gap. For the CDR3, the DNA is TGTGCCAGCAGCCCCGGGACGAACACTGAAGCTTTCTTT. Translated, it gives CASSPGTNTEAFF.